The rows below give T cell receptor beta chains drawn from one sample of a study of cytomegalovirus exposure and HLA in healthy donors. TCRdb's copy holds only in-frame clones and misses some; the assay was immunoSEQ multiplex PCR. This table holds 130,000 to 150,000 clones, approximately 79% found once. Sequencing used PBMCs. Receptors were obtained from a woman aged 40 to 50 in good health and CMV-seropositive. Each CDR3 is given with its conserved first and last residue. The D gene is left open where the match is weak. Part of the rows lack a size; the others show once, few, many or a class for expanded clones.

V	size	J	length	D	CDR3	DNA
TRBV5-6	NA	TRBJ1-2	14	TRBD1	CASRPPGQGGGYTF	TGTGCCAGCAGGCCTCCGGGACAGGGCGGAGGCTACACCTTC
TRBV5-1	NA	TRBJ1-1	14	NA	CASSSQGIGTEAFF	TGCGCCAGCAGTTCACAGGGTATAGGCACTGAAGCTTTCTTT
TRBV25-1	once	TRBJ1-1	14	NA	CASSATGTGTEAFF	TGTGCCAGCAGTGCGACAGGCACGGGAACTGAAGCTTTCTTT
TRBV6-1	NA	TRBJ2-7	13	TRBD1	CASSLDRAYEQYF	TGTGCCAGCAGCCTGGACAGGGCATACGAGCAGTACTTC
TRBV7-6	NA	TRBJ1-1	13	NA	CASSADLNTEAFF	TGTGCCAGCAGCGCAGATTTGAACACTGAAGCTTTCTTT
TRBV9	NA	TRBJ2-1	15	NA	CASSPPGLHLDEQFF	TGTGCCAGCAGCCCTCCGGGACTCCACCTCGATGAGCAGTTCTTC
TRBV20-1	NA	TRBJ2-7	11	NA	CSALLGYEQYF	TGCAGTGCTCTGCTAGGCTACGAGCAGTACTTC
TRBV29-1	few	TRBJ1-1	13	TRBD1	CSVEGHRDREAFF	TGCAGCGTTGAAGGACATCGGGACAGAGAAGCTTTCTTT
TRBV6-1	NA	TRBJ1-4	16	NA	CASSGVAVATNEKLFF	TGTGCCAGCAGTGGGGTGGCGGTTGCAACTAATGAAAAACTGTTTTTT
TRBV5-1	NA	TRBJ2-7	15	NA	CASSFNRDPFYEQYF	TGCGCTAGCAGCTTCAACCGGGATCCTTTCTACGAGCAGTACTTC
TRBV19	NA	TRBJ1-5	15	NA	CATEEAINSNQPQHF	TGTGCCACCGAGGAGGCAATCAATAGCAATCAGCCCCAGCATTTT
TRBV4-2	NA	TRBJ1-6	17	NA	CASSQEVRQGLDSPLHF	TGTGCCAGCAGCCAAGAAGTACGTCAGGGTTTGGATTCACCCCTCCACTTT
TRBV11-3	NA	TRBJ2-1	15	TRBD1	CASSSGQILYNEQFF	TGTGCCAGCAGCTCGGGACAGATCCTCTACAATGAGCAGTTCTTC
TRBV5-5	NA	TRBJ1-1	13	NA	CASSITRYTEAFF	TGTGCCAGCAGCATTACACGTTACACTGAAGCTTTCTTT
TRBV19	NA	TRBJ1-2	13	NA	CASTPQGQDGYTF	TGTGCCAGTACCCCGCAGGGGCAAGATGGCTACACCTTC
TRBV14	once	TRBJ2-1	14	NA	CASSQGGGLGEQFF	TGTGCCAGCAGCCAAGGTGGCGGTCTAGGTGAGCAGTTCTTC
TRBV30	NA	TRBJ2-1	14	TRBD1	CAWSTGQGNNEQFF	TGTGCCTGGAGTACCGGACAGGGAAACAATGAGCAGTTCTTC
TRBV5-1	NA	TRBJ2-2	14	TRBD1	CASRRQGNTGELFF	TGCGCCAGCAGACGACAGGGGAACACCGGGGAGCTGTTTTTT
TRBV28	NA	TRBJ2-7	15	TRBD1	CASSSTIGQGNEQYF	TGTGCCAGCAGTTCGACCATAGGACAGGGGAACGAGCAGTACTTC
TRBV7-9	NA	TRBJ1-1	14	NA	CASTPPMNSNEAFF	TGTGCCAGCACCCCCCCCATGAACAGTAATGAAGCTTTCTTT
TRBV6-1	NA	TRBJ2-5	18	TRBD2	CASSEGGTSGGIGETQYF	TGTGCCAGCAGTGAGGGGGGGACTAGCGGGGGGATTGGGGAGACCCAGTACTTC
TRBV6-1	few	TRBJ2-1	16	NA	CASSDQGLISYNEQFF	TGTGCCAGCAGTGACCAGGGCCTAATATCCTACAATGAGCAGTTCTTC
TRBV5-1	NA	TRBJ1-5	14	NA	CASSPGLVNQPQHF	TGCGCCAGCAGCCCGGGACTGGTAAATCAGCCCCAGCATTTT
TRBV7-2	NA	TRBJ2-3	14	TRBD2	CASSFSGGAYTQYF	TGTGCCAGCAGCTTTAGCGGGGGGGCATATACGCAGTATTTT
TRBV4-1	NA	TRBJ2-2	20	TRBD2	CASSQGGRNSGGANTGELFF	TGCGCCAGCAGCCAAGGGGGACGTAATAGCGGGGGGGCGAACACCGGGGAGCTGTTTTTT
TRBV18	once	TRBJ2-5	15	NA	CASSPKGQGKETQYF	TGTGCCAGCTCACCAAAGGGGCAGGGGAAAGAGACCCAGTACTTC